This T cell receptor (beta chain) stems from a study of chemoradiotherapy in HPV16-positive cancers (dated by TCRdb to between 2021 and 2023). As for the study more broadly: Candidate HPV-specific T-cell clones and common TCR motifs were defined by functional T-cell assays performed on cells from a couple of HPV16-positive patients. Next, the candidate HPV-specific TCRs and motifs were followed in TCR repertoires from approximately 82 patients with HPV-related cancers. Whether T-cell immunity against the HPV oncoproteins E6 and E7 changes during chemoradiotherapy and whether survival is affected by this immunity were examined in the study. What the work shows at the level of the full study, not this receptor alone: Expansion of candidate HPV-specific clones and E7-related TCR motifs was observed in the tumor microenvironment during treatment, whereas no such expansion was observed for non-HPV-specific T cells. In HPV16-positive patients, expansion of HPV-responsive T cells during chemoradiotherapy was found to be associated with improved recurrence-free survival. The functional definition of HPV-specific T cells came from only a couple of HPV16-positive patients, and the survival association was reported for HPV16-positive patients.

Repertoires were sampled repeatedly over the course of chemoradiotherapy so that clonal expansion in the tumor microenvironment could be followed. Taken from cysteine to phenylalanine, the CDR3 has 15 residues. Of all the DNA, just the CDR3 is kept, 45 bases in frame from base 1. Relative to germline, V is 0 bases shorter and J is 4 bases shorter, with 7 bases between their ends. The germline V gene encodes CDR1 LNHNV and CDR2 YYDKDF (reference sequence). Library method: the immunoSEQ multiplex PCR assay. The clones in this table, taken by TCRdb from immuneACCESS, are in-frame only. Not every clone is retained; where verified, under half of the shortfall comes from an unresolved V gene, and the cause of the rest is unknown. The sample includes some 22,000 clones, with about 90% observed a single time. The ten largest clones take up 4.5% of the sample. Comment on this clone: Its specific antigen is unknown. The record has no base qualities; no much larger clone is one base away.

Material: blood, obtained from a patient who underwent chemoradiotherapy. This receptor was obtained from a human donor with HPV-associated anogenital cancer. The rearrangement combines TRBV15 with TRBJ1-6, with no D gene named confidently. At the DNA level, the sequence is TGTGCCACCAGCAGAGATCAACAGTATAATTCACCCCTCCACTTT. This yields the protein CATSRDQQYNSPLHF.